This TCR beta chain was recovered during a study of blood T cell repertoires in COVID-19. The CDR3 totals 13 residues. In germline, CDR1 is MNHEY, CDR2 SVGAGI. V shed 8 bases and J shed 4 bases, with 12 bases lying between them. As processed by the authors: Estimation of nucleated cell counts was performed using reference gene primer amplification. Measured with immunoSEQ multiplex PCR; TCRdb has only the in-frame clones, and not every one. The V and J calls and clone size are taken from that table; D and trimming were inferred from the DNA. The sample contains around 100,000 clones, 70% to 90% of which appear only once.

The chain combines TRBV6-5 with TRBJ1-3, with no clear D. The specimen sequenced was peripheral blood. This clonotype originated in a woman in her fifties or sixties with acute or convalescent COVID-19. The CDR3 sequence: CASSQSGGNTIYF. The CDR3 DNA sequence: TGTGCCAGCTCGCAGAGCGGAGGAAACACCATATATTTT.